The entry that follows covers one TCR beta chain sequence. The data belong to a study of blood T cell repertoires in COVID-19. The CDR3 totals 15 residues. Germline lookup yields CDR1 LNHDA and CDR2 SQIVND (reference sequence). V was pared by 6 bases and J by 0 bases, with 12 bases between. The assay was immunoSEQ multiplex PCR, and TCRdb's table has in-frame clones only and misses some. This sample has roughly 300,000 clones; more than 80% occur once, and the top ten carry 5% to 7%. This sequence originates from a man in his late teens or twenties who had recovered from COVID-19. Sequencing used peripheral blood. The V gene is TRBV19, the J gene TRBJ1-5; D not certain. The CDR3 sequence: CASRVSGYSNQPQHF. DNA of the CDR3: TGTGCCAGTAGGGTTTCGGGGTATAGCAATCAGCCCCAGCATTTT.